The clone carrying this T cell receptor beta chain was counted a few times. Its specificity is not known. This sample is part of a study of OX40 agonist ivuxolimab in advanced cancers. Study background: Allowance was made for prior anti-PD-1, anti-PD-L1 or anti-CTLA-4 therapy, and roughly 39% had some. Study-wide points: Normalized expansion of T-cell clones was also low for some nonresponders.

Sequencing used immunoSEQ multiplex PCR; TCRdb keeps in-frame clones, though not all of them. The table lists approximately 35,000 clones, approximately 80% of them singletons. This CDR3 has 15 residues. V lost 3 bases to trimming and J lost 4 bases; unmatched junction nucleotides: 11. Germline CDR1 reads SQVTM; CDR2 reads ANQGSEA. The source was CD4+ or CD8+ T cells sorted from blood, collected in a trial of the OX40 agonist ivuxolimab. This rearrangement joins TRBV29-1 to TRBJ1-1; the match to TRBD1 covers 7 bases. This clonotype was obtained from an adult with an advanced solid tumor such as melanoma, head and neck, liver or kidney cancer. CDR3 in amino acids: CSVDPGGGWGTEAFF. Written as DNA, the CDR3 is TGCAGCGTTGACCCGGGAGGGGGCTGGGGCACTGAAGCTTTCTTT. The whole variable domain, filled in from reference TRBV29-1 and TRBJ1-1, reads SAVISQKPSRDICQRGTSLTIQCQVDSQVTMMFWYRQQPGQSLTLIATANQGSEATYESGFVIDKFPISRPNLTFSTLTVSNMSPEDSSIYLCSVDPGGGWGTEAFFGQGTRLTVV.